Sequencing of this TCR beta chain was carried out in a study of regulatory T cells in long-lasting Graves disease. This clonotype was seen only a few times. Arm-PCR with iRepertoire HTBI primers amplified the CDR3 regions for these TCR beta libraries. From the multiplex PCR reads, TCRdb called clonotypes with MiXCR, one entry per CDR3 protein. The top ten hold under 55% of the sample, which has over 650,000 distinct CDR3 sequences, about 32% seen once. Stated time point: persistent/refractory GD, antithyroid drugs over 5 years with positive TRAb. After RNA was extracted from PBMCs, the TCR library was made from it. Trimming pared 6 bases from V and 6 bases from J, leaving 12 bases between. Germline V lookup: CDR1 DFQATT, CDR2 SNEGSKA (reference sequence). The length of the CDR3 is 12 residues.

The V call is TRBV20-1, the J call TRBJ2-4, with D perhaps TRBD1 (5 bases). The receptor comes from a female donor with Graves disease. Here the sequenced sample was peripheral blood mononuclear cells (PBMCs), taken when the disease was refractory, from a patient treated with antithyroid drugs. In nucleotides, the CDR3 is TGCAGTGCATCAGGGTCGGGAAACATTCAGTACTTC. It codes for CSASGSGNIQYF.